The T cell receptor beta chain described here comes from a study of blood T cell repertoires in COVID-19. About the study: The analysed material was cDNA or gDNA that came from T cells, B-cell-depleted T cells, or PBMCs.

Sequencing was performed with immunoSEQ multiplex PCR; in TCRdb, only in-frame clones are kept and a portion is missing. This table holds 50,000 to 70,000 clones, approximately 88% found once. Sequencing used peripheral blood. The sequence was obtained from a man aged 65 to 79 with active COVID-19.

The CDR3, as DNA: TGTGCCAGCAGCTTAGGACTTTCTAACACTGAAGCTTTCTTT. Its translation is CASSLGLSNTEAFF. The chain employs TRBV11-2 and TRBJ1-1, with D hard to call. Germline CDR1 and CDR2: SGHAT and FQNNGV. The CDR3 loop spans 14 amino acids. The V and J ends lost 1 base and 2 bases respectively, with 8 bases between them.